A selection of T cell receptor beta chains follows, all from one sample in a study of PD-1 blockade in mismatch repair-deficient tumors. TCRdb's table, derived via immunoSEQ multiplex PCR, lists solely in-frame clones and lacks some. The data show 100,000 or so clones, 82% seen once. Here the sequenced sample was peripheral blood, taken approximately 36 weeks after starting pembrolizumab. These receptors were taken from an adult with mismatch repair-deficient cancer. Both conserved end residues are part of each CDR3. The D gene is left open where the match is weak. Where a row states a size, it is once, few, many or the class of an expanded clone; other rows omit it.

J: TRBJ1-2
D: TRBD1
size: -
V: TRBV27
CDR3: CASSQGDGYTF
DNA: TGTGCCAGCAGCCAGGGGGACGGCTACACCTTC

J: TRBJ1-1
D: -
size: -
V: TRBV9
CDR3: CASSAETAQNTEAFF
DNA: TGTGCCAGCAGCGCGGAGACAGCGCAGAACACTGAAGCTTTCTTT

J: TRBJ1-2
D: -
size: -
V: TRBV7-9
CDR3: CASSQTEIYGYTF
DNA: TGTGCCAGCAGTCAAACAGAGATCTATGGCTACACCTTC

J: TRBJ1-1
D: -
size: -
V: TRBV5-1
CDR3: CASSSGTPNTEAFF
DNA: TGCGCCAGCAGCTCCGGGACACCGAACACTGAAGCTTTCTTT

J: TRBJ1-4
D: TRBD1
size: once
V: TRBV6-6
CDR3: CASSYRTGWEKLFF
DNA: TGTGCCAGCAGTTACCGGACAGGGTGGGAAAAACTGTTTTTT

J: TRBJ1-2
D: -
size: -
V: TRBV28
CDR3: CASSASGAMAIYGYTF
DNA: TGTGCCAGCAGTGCTAGTGGGGCGATGGCAATCTATGGCTACACCTTC

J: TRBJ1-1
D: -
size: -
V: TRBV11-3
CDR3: CASSLGGVNTEAFF
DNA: TGTGCCAGCAGCTTAGGAGGCGTAAACACTGAAGCTTTCTTT

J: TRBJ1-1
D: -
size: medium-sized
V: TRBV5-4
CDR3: CASSLGHLNTEAFF
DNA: TGTGCCAGCAGCTTGGGACACTTGAACACTGAAGCTTTCTTT

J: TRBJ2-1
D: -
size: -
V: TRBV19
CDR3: CASSTFRDLYNEQFF
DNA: TGTGCCAGTAGTACCTTCCGGGACCTATACAATGAGCAGTTCTTC

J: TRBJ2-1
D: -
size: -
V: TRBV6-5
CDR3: CASSGLWSFNEQFF
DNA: TGTGCCAGCAGTGGACTGTGGAGTTTCAATGAGCAGTTCTTC

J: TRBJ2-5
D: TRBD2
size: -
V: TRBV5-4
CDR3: CASSLGVSGSLETQYF
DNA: TGTGCCAGCAGCTTGGGGGTTAGCGGGAGTTTAGAGACCCAGTACTTC

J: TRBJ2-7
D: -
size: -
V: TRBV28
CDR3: CATRGSPRPYEQYF
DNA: TGTGCCACCCGGGGATCCCCTCGGCCCTACGAGCAGTACTTC

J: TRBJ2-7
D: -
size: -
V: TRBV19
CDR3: CASSIVSGGSYEQYF
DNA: TGTGCCAGTAGTATAGTTTCAGGGGGGTCCTACGAGCAGTACTTC

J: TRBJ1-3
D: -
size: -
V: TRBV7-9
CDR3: CASSLQSSGNTIYF
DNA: TGTGCCAGCAGCTTACAGAGCTCTGGAAACACCATATATTTT

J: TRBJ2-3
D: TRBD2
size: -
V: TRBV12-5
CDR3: CASGLVLASGRTDTQYF
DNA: TGTGCTAGTGGTTTGGTGTTGGCTAGCGGGAGGACAGATACGCAGTATTTT

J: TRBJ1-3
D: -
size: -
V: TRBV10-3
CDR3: CAISPGVRDSGNTIYF
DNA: TGTGCCATCAGTCCCGGGGTAAGGGACTCTGGAAACACCATATATTTT

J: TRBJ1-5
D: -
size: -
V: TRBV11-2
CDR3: CASSLGGSSNQPQHF
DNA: TGTGCCAGCAGCTTGGGGGGCAGCAGCAATCAGCCCCAGCATTTT

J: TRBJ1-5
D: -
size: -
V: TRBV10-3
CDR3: CAISETVTDNQPQHF
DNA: TGTGCCATCAGTGAGACGGTGACGGATAATCAGCCCCAGCATTTT

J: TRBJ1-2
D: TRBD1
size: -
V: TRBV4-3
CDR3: CASSLWDRGNYGYTF
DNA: TGCGCCAGCAGCCTATGGGACAGGGGAAACTATGGCTACACCTTC

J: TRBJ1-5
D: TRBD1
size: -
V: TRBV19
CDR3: CAGATGDNQPQHF
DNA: TGTGCCGGGGCAACAGGGGACAATCAGCCCCAGCATTTT

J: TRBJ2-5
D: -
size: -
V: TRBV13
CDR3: CASSLANQETQYF
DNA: TGTGCCAGCAGCTTGGCTAACCAAGAGACCCAGTACTTC

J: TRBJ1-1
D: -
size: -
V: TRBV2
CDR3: CASSDATRNTEAFF
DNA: TGTGCCAGCAGTGACGCGACGAGGAACACTGAAGCTTTCTTT

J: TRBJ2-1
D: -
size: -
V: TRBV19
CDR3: CASSMGGQSYNEQFF
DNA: TGTGCCAGTAGTATGGGTGGACAGTCCTACAATGAGCAGTTCTTC

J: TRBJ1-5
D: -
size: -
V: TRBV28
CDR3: CASHPILSNQPQHF
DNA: TGTGCCAGCCACCCGATCCTTAGCAATCAGCCCCAGCATTTT

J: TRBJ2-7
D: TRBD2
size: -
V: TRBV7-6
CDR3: CASSLEWGLAGGPYEQYF
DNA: TGTGCCAGCAGCTTAGAATGGGGACTAGCGGGAGGCCCCTACGAGCAGTACTTC

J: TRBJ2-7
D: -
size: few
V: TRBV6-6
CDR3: CASSLYEQYF
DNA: TGTGCCAGCAGTTTGTACGAGCAGTACTTC

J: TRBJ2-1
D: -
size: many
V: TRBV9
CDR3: CASSDNTRGSGYNEQFF
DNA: TGTGCCAGCAGCGATAATACAAGGGGGTCGGGGTACAATGAGCAGTTCTTC

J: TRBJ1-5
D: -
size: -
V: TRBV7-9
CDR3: CASSLEGRNQPQHF
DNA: TGTGCCAGCAGCTTAGAGGGTCGCAATCAGCCCCAGCATTTT

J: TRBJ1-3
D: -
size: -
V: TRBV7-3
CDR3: CASSLTAGAGNTIYF
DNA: TGTGCCAGCAGCTTAACGGCGGGGGCCGGAAACACCATATATTTT

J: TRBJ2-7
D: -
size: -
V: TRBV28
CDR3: CASSFAEEVSYEQYF
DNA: TGTGCCAGCAGTTTCGCGGAGGAGGTCTCCTACGAGCAGTACTTC

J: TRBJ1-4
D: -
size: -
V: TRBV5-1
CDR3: CASSLAWAGRDEKLFF
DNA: TGCGCCAGCAGCTTGGCCTGGGCAGGGAGGGATGAAAAACTGTTTTTT

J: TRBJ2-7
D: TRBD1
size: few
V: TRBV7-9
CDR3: CASSKGQGAHEQYF
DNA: TGTGCCAGCAGCAAGGGACAGGGGGCCCACGAGCAGTACTTC

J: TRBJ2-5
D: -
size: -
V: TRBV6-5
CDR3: CASSYLLRETQYF
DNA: TGTGCCAGCAGTTACCTGCTGCGGGAGACCCAGTACTTC

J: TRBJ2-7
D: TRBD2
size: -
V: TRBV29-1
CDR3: CSVVKGLAGPYEQYF
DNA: TGCAGCGTTGTCAAAGGACTAGCGGGACCCTACGAGCAGTACTTC

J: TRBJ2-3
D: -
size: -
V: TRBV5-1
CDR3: CASRPTGGAGDTQYF
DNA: TGCGCCAGCAGGCCTACTGGCGGGGCCGGGGATACGCAGTATTTT

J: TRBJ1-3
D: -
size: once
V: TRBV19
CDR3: CASSIEAGAISGNTIYF
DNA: TGTGCCAGTAGTATAGAAGCGGGGGCCATCTCTGGAAACACCATATATTTT